This paragraph covers one T cell receptor (beta chain) sequence. Antigen: not known. This sample stems from a study of T cells in localized non-small cell lung cancer. Notes on the study in general: A higher density of T cells in blood coincided with extended overall survival.

Profiled with immunoSEQ multiplex PCR; TCRdb holds only in-frame clones, not every one. The data contain 70,000 or so clones, 84% of them singletons. The CDR3 is 14 residues long. Germline V gives CDR1 MNHNY, CDR2 SVGAGI (reference sequence). V was shortened by 2 bases and J by 6 bases, with 13 bases between the two germline ends. This chain uses TRBV6-6 with TRBJ1-2; maybe TRBD1 (5 bases). The clonotype comes from a female donor of 60 years or more with stage I lung adenocarcinoma. The sample in question was peripheral blood, obtained before any cancer treatment. CDR3: CASSYGALTHGYTF. CDR3 DNA sequence: TGTGCCAGCAGTTACGGGGCACTCACCCATGGCTACACCTTC.